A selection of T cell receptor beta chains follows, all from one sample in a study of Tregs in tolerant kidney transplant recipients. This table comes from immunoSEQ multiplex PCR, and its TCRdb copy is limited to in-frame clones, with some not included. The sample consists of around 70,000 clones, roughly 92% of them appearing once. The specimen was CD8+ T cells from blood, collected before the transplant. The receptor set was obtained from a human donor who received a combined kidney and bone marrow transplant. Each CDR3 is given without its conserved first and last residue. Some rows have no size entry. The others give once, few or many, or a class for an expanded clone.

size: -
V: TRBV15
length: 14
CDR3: ATSRGMDRAYNEQF

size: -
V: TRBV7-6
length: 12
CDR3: ASRTGEDTGELF

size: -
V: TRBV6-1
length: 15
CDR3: ASSEDRAAVHTDTQY

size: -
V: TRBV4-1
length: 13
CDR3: ASSQDVGHYSPLH

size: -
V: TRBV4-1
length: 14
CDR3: ASSQVRVSSTGELF

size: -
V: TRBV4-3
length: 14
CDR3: ASSPVAGRGSNEQF

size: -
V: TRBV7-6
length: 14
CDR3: ASSLAASGNPTEQY

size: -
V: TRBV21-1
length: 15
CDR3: ASSSNSATGAGETQY

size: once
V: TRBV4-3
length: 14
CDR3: ASSQARDIRYSPLH

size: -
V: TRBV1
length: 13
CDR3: TSSSGTSDSETQY

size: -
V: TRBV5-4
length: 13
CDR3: ASSSRAGDPYEQY

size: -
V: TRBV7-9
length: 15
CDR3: ASSSGLAGVGQETQY

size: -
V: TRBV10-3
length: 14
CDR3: AISDPLRDTDQPQH

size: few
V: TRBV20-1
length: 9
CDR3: SARPGYGYT

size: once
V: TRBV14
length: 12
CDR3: ASTLTGSTDTQY

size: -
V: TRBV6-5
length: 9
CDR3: ASSSGNEQF

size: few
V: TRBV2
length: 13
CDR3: ASSEAGGDLDGYT

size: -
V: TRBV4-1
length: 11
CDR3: ASSQERTDTQY

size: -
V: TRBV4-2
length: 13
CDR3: ASSHYLTETGGYT

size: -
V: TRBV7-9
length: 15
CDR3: ASSPGTSGGAEETQY

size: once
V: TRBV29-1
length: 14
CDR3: SVLEGTGGGTDTQY

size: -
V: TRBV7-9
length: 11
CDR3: ASSFGGGETQY

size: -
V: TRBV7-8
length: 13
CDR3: ASSLAGGGDSPLH

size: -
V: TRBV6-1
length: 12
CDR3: ASSGTGSRNEQF

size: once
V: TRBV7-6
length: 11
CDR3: ASSLWEAHEQF

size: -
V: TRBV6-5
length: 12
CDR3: ASSGTGGVNEQF

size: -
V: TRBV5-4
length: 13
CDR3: ASSFPTAPTGELF

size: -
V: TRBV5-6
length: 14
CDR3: ASSQSSGRVYNEQF

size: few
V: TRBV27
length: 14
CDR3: ASSSGVGDRVYEQY

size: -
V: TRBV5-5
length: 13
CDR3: ASSLGRDGNQPQH

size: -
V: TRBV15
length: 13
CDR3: ATTENRGRNYGYT

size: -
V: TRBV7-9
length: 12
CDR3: ASSLSTSTGELF

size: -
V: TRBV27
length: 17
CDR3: ASSLSGLAGPPYSYEQY

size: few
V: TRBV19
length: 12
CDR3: ASSPRSGLTEAF

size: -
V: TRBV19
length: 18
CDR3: ASSTLPLLTSDFTGNEQF

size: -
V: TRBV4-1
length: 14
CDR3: ASSQGGTGFYNEQF

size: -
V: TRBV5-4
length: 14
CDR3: ASSLTGTSGFGVQY